This is a list of T cell receptor beta chains from one sample in a study of cytomegalovirus exposure and HLA in healthy donors. This table comes from immunoSEQ multiplex PCR, and its TCRdb copy is limited to in-frame clones, with some not included. In the table there are some 78,000 clones, more than 65% of which are singletons. The specimen sequenced was PBMCs. The receptors originated from a woman in her forties in good health and CMV-seropositive. The CDR3 runs from the conserved cysteine through the conserved F or W. A D gene is named only where the DNA matches it firmly. Some rows have no size entry. The others give once, few or many, or a class for an expanded clone.

d_call cdr3_length j_call v_call clone_size cdr3_nt cdr3_aa
NA 15 TRBJ1-3 TRBV2 NA TGTGCCAGCAGAGGAGGGTCGACATCTGGAAACACCATATATTTT CASRGGSTSGNTIYF
TRBD1 15 TRBJ1-2 TRBV27 NA TGTGCCAGCAGTTTGGCGGGACAGGGAGGCTATGGCTACACCTTC CASSLAGQGGYGYTF
NA 13 TRBJ2-5 TRBV10-1 NA TGCGCCAGCAGTCCAGGGCGGCAAGAGACCCAGTACTTC CASSPGRQETQYF
NA 14 TRBJ2-7 TRBV5-6 NA TGTGCCAGCAGCTCCCCCACACCTAGAAAAGAGCAGTACTTC CASSSPTPRKEQYF
TRBD1 13 TRBJ1-2 TRBV6-1 NA TGTGCCAGCAGTGAGACAGGGTTCTATGGCTACACCTTC CASSETGFYGYTF
TRBD1 16 TRBJ1-4 TRBV6-6 NA TGTGCCAGCAGCCCTCCACAGGGGCCCCCTAATGAAAAACTGTTTTTT CASSPPQGPPNEKLFF
NA 13 TRBJ1-2 TRBV5-8 NA TGTGCCAGCAGCTTGTCTCCTTCCTATGGCTACACCTTC CASSLSPSYGYTF
TRBD1 14 TRBJ2-7 TRBV6-6 NA TGTGCCAGCACCTGGACAGGGGGAAACTACGAGCAGTACTTC CASTWTGGNYEQYF
NA 15 TRBJ1-1 TRBV4-1 few TGCGCCAGCAGCCAAGATTTTTGGGCAAACACTGAAGCTTTCTTT CASSQDFWANTEAFF
NA 13 TRBJ1-5 TRBV30 once TGTGCCTGGAGTGGGAGGGATGGTCAGCCCCAGCATTTT CAWSGRDGQPQHF
TRBD1 14 TRBJ2-7 TRBV5-4 NA TGTGCCAGCAGCTTGGTTGGGACAGCGTACGAGCAGTACTTC CASSLVGTAYEQYF
TRBD1 15 TRBJ2-5 TRBV5-6 NA TGTGCCAGCAGCTTGCCCCGGGACAGGAGGGAGACCCAGTACTTC CASSLPRDRRETQYF
TRBD2 16 TRBJ2-2 TRBV30 NA TGTGCCTGGAGCGGGAAGCGGGAGGAGAACACCGGGGAGCTGTTTTTT CAWSGKREENTGELFF
NA 16 TRBJ1-4 TRBV5-1 NA TGCGCCAGCAGCCCTGAACGACAGGTTTTGGGGGAAAAACTGTTTTTT CASSPERQVLGEKLFF
NA 14 TRBJ1-2 TRBV11-2 NA TGTGCCAGCAGCCTCCAGGGACAAGAGAGTGGCTACACCTTC CASSLQGQESGYTF
NA 15 TRBJ1-1 TRBV28 NA TGTGCCAGCAGTTCCCTCGGACACCTGAACACTGAAGCTTTCTTT CASSSLGHLNTEAFF
TRBD1 15 TRBJ2-3 TRBV5-1 NA TGCGCCAGCAGCTTGGGGCAGGGGGCAAGGGATACGCAGTATTTT CASSLGQGARDTQYF
TRBD2 16 TRBJ2-2 TRBV10-3 once TGTGTCATCAGTACCGGGACTAGCGTGAACACCGGGGAGCTGTTTTTT CVISTGTSVNTGELFF
NA 13 TRBJ2-1 TRBV5-1 NA TGCGCCAGCAGCTTAACAGCTTACAATGAGCAGTTCTTC CASSLTAYNEQFF
NA 15 TRBJ1-2 TRBV2 few TGTGCCAGCAGCGCCGGCGGGGGAGCTAACTATGGCTACACCTTC CASSAGGGANYGYTF
TRBD1 17 TRBJ1-5 TRBV27 NA TGTGCCAGCAGACAAAGGGGGACAGGGGACGTGAATCAGCCCCAGCATTTT CASRQRGTGDVNQPQHF
NA 16 TRBJ2-1 TRBV7-9 NA TGTGCCAGCAGCATACCCTGGGGGGGCGCCTACAATGAGCAGTTCTTC CASSIPWGGAYNEQFF
NA 14 TRBJ2-7 TRBV27 NA TGTGCCAGCAGACCGATAACAGGGTTCCACGAGCAGTACTTC CASRPITGFHEQYF
NA 11 TRBJ1-1 TRBV20-1 NA TGCAGTGCTACCAGACAGGCTGAAGCTTTCTTT CSATRQAEAFF
NA 13 TRBJ2-7 TRBV7-8 NA TGTGCCAGCAGCTCGCGGAGGGGAGGCGAGCAGTACTTC CASSSRRGGEQYF
TRBD1 15 TRBJ1-5 TRBV2 NA TGTGCCAGCAGTGAACCAGGGGGGAGCAATCAGCCCCAGCATTTT CASSEPGGSNQPQHF
NA 13 TRBJ1-2 TRBV14 once TGTGCCAGCAGCCAAGGGAGGGATTATGGCTACACCTTC CASSQGRDYGYTF
TRBD2 12 TRBJ2-1 TRBV6-5 few TGTGCCCCTCGACTAGCTCCCAATGAGCAGTTCTTC CAPRLAPNEQFF
TRBD2 18 TRBJ2-4 TRBV2 NA TGTGCCAGCAGTCACAAACTAGCGGGGGGGCCGACCAAAAACATTCAGTACTTC CASSHKLAGGPTKNIQYF